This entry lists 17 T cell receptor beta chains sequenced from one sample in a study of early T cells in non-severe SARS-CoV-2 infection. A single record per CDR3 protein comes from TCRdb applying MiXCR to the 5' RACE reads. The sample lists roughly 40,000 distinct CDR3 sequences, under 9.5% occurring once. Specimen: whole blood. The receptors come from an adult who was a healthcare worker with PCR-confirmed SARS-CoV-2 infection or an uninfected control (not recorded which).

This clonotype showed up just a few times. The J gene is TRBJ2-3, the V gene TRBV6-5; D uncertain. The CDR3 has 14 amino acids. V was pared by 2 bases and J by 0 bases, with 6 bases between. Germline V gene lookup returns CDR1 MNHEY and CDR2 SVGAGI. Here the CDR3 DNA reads TGTGCCAGCAGTTACGTCCTAAGCACAGATACGCAGTATTTT. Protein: CASSYVLSTDTQYF.

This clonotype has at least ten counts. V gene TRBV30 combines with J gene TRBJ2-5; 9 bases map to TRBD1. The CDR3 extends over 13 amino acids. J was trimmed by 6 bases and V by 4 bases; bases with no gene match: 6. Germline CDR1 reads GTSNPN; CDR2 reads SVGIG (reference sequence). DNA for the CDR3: TGTGCCTGGATCACAGGGGGCACGAAGACCCAGTACTTC. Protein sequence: CAWITGGTKTQYF.

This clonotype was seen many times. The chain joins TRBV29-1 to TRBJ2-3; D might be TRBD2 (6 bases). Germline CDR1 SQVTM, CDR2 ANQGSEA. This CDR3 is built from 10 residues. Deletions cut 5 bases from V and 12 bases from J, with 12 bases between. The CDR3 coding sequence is TGCAGCGTTCGCGGGGAGGATCAGTATTTT. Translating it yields CSVRGEDQYF.

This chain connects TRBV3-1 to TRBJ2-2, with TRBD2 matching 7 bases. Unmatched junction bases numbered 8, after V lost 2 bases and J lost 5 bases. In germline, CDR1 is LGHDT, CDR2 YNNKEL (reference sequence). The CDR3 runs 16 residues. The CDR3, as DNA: TGTGCCAGCAGCCAACTCACCCGGGGAGGGACCGGGGAGCTGTTTTTT. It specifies CASSQLTRGGTGELFF.

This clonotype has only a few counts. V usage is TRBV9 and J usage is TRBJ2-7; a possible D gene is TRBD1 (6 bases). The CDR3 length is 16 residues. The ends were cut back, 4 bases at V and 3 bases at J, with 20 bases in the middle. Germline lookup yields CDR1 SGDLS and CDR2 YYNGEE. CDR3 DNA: TGTGCCAGCAGCCCCCGAGACAGGCAAGAGTTCTACGAGCAGTACTTC. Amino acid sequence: CASSPRDRQEFYEQYF.

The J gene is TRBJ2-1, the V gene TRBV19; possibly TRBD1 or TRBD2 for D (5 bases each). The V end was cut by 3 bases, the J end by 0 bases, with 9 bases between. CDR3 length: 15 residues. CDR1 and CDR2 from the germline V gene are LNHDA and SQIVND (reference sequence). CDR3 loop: CASSMRGISYNEQFF. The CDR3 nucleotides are TGTGCCAGTAGTATGAGGGGTATCTCCTACAATGAGCAGTTCTTC.

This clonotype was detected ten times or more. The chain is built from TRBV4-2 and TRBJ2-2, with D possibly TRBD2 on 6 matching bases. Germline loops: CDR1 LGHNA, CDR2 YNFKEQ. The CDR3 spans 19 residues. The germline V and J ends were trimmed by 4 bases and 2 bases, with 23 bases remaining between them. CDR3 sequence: CASSRDYGGRSRNTGELFF. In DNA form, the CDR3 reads TGTGCCAGCAGCCGAGATTACGGAGGGCGGTCGCGAAACACCGGGGAGCTGTTTTTT.

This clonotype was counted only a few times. The CDR3 DNA follows: TGCAGTGCTAGAGGGCCGTCGCGTGCTTTCTTT. Its translation is CSARGPSRAFF. The chain combines TRBV20-1 with TRBJ1-1, with D unresolved. The germline gives CDR1 DFQATT, CDR2 SNEGSKA (reference sequence). The CDR3 totals 11 residues. V was pared by 1 base and J by 11 bases, with 11 bases between.

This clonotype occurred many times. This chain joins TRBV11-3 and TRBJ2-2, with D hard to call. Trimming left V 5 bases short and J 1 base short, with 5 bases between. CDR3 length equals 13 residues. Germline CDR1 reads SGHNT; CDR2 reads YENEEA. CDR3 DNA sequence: TGTGCCAGCAGCCCGGGGAACACCGGGGAGCTGTTTTTT. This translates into CASSPGNTGELFF. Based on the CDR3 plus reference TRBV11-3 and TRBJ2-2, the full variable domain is EAGVVQSPRYKIIEKKQPVAFWCNPISGHNTLYWYLQNLGQGPELLIRYENEEAVDDSQLPKDRFSAERLKGVDSTLKIQPAELGDSAVYLCASSPGNTGELFFGEGSRLTVL.

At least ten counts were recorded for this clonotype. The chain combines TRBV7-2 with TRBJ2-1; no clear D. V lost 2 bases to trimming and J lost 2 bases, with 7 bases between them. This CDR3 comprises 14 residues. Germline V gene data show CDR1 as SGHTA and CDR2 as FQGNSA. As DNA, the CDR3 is TGTGCCAGCAGCTTAAGCGCCACCTACAATGAGCAGTTCTTC. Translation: CASSLSATYNEQFF.

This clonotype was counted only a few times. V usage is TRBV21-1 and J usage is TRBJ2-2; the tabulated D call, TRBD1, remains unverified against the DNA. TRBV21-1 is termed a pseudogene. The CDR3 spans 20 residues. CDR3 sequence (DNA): TGTGCCAGCAGCAAAGCATTGTGCCCCGGTGGGGGTGAAAACACCGGGGAGCTGTTTTTT. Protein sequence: CASSKALCPGGGENTGELFF.

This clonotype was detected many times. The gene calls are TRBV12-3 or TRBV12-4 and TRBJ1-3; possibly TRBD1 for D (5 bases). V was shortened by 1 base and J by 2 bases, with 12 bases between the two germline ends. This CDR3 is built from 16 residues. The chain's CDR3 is CASSLGTIKAGNTIYF. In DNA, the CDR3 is TGTGCCAGCAGTTTAGGGACAATTAAGGCTGGAAACACCATATATTTT.

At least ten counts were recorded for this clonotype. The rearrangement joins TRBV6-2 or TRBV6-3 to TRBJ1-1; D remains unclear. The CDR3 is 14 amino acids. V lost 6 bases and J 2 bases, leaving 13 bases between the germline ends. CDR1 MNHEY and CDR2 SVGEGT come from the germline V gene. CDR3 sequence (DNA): TGTGCCAGCAGCCACCAGAAGTTCAACACTGAAGCTTTCTTT. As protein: CASSHQKFNTEAFF.

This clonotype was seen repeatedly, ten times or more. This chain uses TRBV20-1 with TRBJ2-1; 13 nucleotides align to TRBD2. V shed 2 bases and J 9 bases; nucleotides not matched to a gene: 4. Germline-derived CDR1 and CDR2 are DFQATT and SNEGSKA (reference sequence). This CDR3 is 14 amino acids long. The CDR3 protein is CSARTSGGASEQFF. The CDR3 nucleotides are TGCAGTGCTAGAACTAGCGGGGGGGCCTCTGAGCAGTTCTTC.

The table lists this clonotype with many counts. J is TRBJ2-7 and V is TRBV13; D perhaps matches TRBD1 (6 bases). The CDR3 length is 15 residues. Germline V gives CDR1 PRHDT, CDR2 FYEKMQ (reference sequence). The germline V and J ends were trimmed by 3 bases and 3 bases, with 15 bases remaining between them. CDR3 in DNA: TGTGCCAGCAGCTTCTCGACAGGTCCCCTCTACGAGCAGTACTTC. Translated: CASSFSTGPLYEQYF.

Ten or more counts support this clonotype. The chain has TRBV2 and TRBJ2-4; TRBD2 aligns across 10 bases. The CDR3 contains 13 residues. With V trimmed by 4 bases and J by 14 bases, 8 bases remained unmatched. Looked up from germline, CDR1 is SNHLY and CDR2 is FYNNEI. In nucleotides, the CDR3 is TGTGCCAGCAGTGGAAATTTAGCGGGGGGAGAGTACTTC. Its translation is CASSGNLAGGEYF. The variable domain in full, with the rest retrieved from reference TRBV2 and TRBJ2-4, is EPEVTQTPSHQVTQMGQEVILRCVPISNHLYFYWYRQILGQKVEFLVSFYNNEISEKSEIFDDQFSVERPDGSNFTLKIRSTKLEDSAMYFCASSGNLAGGEYFGAGTRLSVL.

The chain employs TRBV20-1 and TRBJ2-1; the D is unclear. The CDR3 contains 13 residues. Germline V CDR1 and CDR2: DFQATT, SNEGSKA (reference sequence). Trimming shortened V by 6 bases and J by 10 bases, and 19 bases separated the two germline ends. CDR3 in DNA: TGCAGTGCCTTACCGTCGACCTTACCAGAGCAGTTCTTC. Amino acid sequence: CSALPSTLPEQFF.